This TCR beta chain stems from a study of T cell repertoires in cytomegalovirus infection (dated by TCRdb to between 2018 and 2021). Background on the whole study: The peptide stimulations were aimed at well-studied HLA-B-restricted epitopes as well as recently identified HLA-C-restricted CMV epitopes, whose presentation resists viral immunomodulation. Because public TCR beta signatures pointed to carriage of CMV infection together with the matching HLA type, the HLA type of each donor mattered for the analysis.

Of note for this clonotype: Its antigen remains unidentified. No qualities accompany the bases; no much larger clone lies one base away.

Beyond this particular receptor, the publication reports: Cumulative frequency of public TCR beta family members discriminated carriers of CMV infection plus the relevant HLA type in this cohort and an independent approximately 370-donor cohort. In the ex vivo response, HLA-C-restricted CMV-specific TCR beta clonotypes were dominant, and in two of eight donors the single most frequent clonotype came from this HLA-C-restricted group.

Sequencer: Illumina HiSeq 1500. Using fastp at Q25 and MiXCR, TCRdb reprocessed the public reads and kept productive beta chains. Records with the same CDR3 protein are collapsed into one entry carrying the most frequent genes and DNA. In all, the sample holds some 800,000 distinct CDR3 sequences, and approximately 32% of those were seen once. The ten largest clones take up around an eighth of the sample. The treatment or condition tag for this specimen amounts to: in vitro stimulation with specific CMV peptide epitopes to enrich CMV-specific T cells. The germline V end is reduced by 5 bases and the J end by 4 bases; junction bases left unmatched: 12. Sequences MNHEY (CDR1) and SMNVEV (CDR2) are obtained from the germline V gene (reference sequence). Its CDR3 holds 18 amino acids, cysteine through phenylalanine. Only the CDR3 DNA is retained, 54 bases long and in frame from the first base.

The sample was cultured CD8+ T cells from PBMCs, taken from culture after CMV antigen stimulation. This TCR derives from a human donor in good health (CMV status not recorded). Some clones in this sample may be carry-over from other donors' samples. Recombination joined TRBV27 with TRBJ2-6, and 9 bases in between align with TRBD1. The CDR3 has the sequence CASSRPGQGVYGANVLTF. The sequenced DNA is TGTGCCAGCAGTAGACCGGGACAGGGAGTGTACGGGGCCAACGTCCTGACTTTC.